This T cell receptor (beta chain) was found in a study of blood T cell repertoires in COVID-19. Trimming removed 6 bases from V and 0 bases from J, with 12 bases in between. The germline V gene encodes CDR1 SGHDT and CDR2 YYEEEE. The CDR3 is 14 residues long. Data came from immunoSEQ multiplex PCR; TCRdb stores just in-frame clones and leaves some out. The top ten clones hold under 2% of a sample with 440,000 or so clones, about 89% of them seen once. Patients in Seattle were enrolled during active infection, then followed longitudinally. The TCR sequence derives from a woman in her thirties or forties with COVID-19, enrolled during active disease. This sequence joins TRBV5-6 and TRBJ2-5; D is perhaps TRBD1 (5 bases). Sequenced input: peripheral blood. The CDR3 protein is CASNRPGNQETQYF. The CDR3 bases are TGTGCCAGCAACCGACCAGGGAACCAAGAGACCCAGTACTTC.